This TCR beta chain was recovered during a study of cytomegalovirus exposure and HLA in healthy donors. This CDR3 region has 11 residues. The V and J ends lost 5 bases and 7 bases respectively, with 11 bases between them. Looked up from germline, CDR1 is SQVTM and CDR2 is ANQGSEA. In the PCR, 60 Vbeta and 13 Jbeta primers were used. Only in-frame clones appear in the TCRdb table, and some are missing; sequencing was by immunoSEQ multiplex PCR. This table holds some 160,000 clones, more than 70% found once. J is TRBJ1-1 and V is TRBV29-1; the D is unclear. The sequenced sample was PBMCs. The source of this sequence is a male donor in good health and CMV-seropositive. The CDR3 loop reads CSVKSSGEAFF. In DNA, the CDR3 is TGCAGCGTTAAATCCTCAGGTGAAGCTTTCTTT.